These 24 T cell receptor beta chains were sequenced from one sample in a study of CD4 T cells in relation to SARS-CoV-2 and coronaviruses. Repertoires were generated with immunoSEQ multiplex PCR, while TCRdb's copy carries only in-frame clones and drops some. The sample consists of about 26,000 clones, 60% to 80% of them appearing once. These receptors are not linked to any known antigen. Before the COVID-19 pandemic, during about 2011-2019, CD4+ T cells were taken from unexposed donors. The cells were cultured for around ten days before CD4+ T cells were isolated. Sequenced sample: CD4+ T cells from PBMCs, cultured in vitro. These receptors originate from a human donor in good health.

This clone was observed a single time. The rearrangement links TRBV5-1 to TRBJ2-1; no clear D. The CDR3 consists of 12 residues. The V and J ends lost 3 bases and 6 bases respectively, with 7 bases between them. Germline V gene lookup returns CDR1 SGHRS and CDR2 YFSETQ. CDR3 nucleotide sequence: TGCGCCAGCAGCTCAACCGGCAATGAGCAGTTCTTC. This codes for CASSSTGNEQFF.

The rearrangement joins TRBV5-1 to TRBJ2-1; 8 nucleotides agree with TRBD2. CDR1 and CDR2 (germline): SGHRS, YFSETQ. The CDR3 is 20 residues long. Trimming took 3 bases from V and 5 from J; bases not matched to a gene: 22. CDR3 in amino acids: CASSSLTQQVRLARDNEQFF. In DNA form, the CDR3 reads TGCGCCAGCAGCTCCCTAACTCAACAAGTTCGACTAGCGAGGGACAATGAGCAGTTCTTC.

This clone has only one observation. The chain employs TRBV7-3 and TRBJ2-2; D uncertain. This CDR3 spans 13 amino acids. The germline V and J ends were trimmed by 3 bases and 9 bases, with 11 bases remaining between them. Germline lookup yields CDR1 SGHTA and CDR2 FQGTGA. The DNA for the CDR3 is TGTGCCAGCAGCTTGGCGACTCCACGGGAGCTGTTTTTT. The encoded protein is CASSLATPRELFF.

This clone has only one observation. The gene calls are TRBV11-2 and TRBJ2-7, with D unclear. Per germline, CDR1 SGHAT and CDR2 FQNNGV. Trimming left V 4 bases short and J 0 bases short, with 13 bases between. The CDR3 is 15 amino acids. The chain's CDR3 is CASSSLTLSSYEQYF. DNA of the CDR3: TGTGCCAGCAGCTCCCTGACACTTTCCTCCTACGAGCAGTACTTC.

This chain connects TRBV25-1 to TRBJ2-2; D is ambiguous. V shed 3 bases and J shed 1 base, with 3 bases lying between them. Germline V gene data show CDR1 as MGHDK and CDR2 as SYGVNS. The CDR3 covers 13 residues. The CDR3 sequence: CASSDRNTGELFF. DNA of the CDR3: TGTGCCAGCAGTGACCGGAACACCGGGGAGCTGTTTTTT. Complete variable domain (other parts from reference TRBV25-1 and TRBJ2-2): EADIYQTPRYLVIGTGKKITLECSQTMGHDKMYWYQQDPGMELHLIHYSYGVNSTEKGDLSSESTVSRIRTEHFPLTLESARPSHTSQYLCASSDRNTGELFFGEGSRLTVL.

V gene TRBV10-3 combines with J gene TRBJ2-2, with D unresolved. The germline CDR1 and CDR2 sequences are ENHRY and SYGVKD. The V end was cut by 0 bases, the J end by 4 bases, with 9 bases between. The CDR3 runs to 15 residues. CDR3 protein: CAISESKAFTGELFF. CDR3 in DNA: TGTGCCATCAGTGAGTCCAAAGCGTTCACCGGGGAGCTGTTTTTT.

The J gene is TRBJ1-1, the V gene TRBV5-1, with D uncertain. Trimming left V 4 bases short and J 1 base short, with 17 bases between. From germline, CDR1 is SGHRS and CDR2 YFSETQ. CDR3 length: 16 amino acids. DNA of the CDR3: TGCGCCAGCAGCCCCACTGTAGTGGGCCGGAACACTGAAGCTTTCTTT. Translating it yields CASSPTVVGRNTEAFF. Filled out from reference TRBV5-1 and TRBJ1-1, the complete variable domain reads KAGVTQTPRYLIKTRGQQVTLSCSPISGHRSVSWYQQTPGQGLQFLFEYFSETQRNKGNFPGRFSGRQFSNSRSEMNVSTLELGDSALYLCASSPTVVGRNTEAFFGQGTRLTVV.

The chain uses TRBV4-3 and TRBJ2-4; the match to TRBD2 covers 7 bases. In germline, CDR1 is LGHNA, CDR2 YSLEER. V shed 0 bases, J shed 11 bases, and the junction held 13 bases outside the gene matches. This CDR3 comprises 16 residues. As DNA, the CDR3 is TGCGCCAGCAGCCAAGATCTGGAGGGATTGGGGGGGTTTCAGTACTTC. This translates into CASSQDLEGLGGFQYF.

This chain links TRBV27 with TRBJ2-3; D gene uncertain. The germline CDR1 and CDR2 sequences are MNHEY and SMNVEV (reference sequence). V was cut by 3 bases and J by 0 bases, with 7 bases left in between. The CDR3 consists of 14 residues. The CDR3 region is CASSLSSSTDTQYF. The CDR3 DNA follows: TGTGCCAGCAGTTTGAGTTCTAGCACAGATACGCAGTATTTT.

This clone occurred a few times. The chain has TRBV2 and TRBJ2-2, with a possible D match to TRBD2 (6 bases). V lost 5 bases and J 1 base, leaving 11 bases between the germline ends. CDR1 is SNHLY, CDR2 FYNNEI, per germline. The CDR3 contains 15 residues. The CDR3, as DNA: TGTGCCAGCAGTATGGTGCGGGAGAACACCGGGGAGCTGTTTTTT. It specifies CASSMVRENTGELFF.

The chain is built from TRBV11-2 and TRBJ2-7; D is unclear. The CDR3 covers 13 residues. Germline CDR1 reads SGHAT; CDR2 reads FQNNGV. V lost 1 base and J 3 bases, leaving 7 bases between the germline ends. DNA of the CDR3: TGTGCCAGCAGCTTAGTAGGCAGCTACGAGCAGTACTTC. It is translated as CASSLVGSYEQYF.

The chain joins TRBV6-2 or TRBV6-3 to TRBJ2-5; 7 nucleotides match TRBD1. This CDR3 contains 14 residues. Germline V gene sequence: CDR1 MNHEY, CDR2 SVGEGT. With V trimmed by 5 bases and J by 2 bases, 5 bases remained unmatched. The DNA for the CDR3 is TGTGCCAGCAGTGGCCGGGACAGACAAGAGACCCAGTACTTC. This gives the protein CASSGRDRQETQYF.

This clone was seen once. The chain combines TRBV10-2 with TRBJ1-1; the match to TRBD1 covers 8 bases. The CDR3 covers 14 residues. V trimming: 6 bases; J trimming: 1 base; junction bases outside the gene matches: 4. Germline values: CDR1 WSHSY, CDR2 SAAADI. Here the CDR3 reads CASRQGGANTEAFF. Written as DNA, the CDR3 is TGCGCCAGCAGACAGGGGGGGGCGAACACTGAAGCTTTCTTT.

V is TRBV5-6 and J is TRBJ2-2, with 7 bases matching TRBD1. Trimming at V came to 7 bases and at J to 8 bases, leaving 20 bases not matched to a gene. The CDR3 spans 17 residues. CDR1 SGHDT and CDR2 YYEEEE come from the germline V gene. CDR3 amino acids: CASRSLALLGQSGELFF. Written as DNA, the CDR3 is TGTGCCAGCCGGAGCTTGGCTCTTTTGGGACAGAGTGGGGAGCTGTTTTTT.

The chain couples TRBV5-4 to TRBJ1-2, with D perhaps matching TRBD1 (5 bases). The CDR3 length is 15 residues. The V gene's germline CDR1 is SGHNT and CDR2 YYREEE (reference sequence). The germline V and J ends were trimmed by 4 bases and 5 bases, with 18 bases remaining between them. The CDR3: CASSPGSTESYGYTF. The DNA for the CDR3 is TGTGCCAGCAGCCCGGGTTCGACAGAATCATATGGCTACACCTTC. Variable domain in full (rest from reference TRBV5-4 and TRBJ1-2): ETGVTQSPTHLIKTRGQQVTLRCSSQSGHNTVSWYQQALGQGPQFIFQYYREEENGRGNFPPRFSGLQFPNYSSELNVNALELDDSALYLCASSPGSTESYGYTFGSGTRLTVV.

CDR3 DNA: TGTGCCAGCAGCGTTGGACTAGCGACCAACACAGATACGCAGTATTTT. It yields the protein CASSVGLATNTDTQYF. The V call is TRBV11-3, the J call TRBJ2-3; the match to TRBD2 covers 9 bases. Germline V lookup: CDR1 SGHNT, CDR2 YENEEA. This CDR3 comprises 16 residues. Germline trimming cut 5 bases from V and 2 bases from J; bases unmatched to any gene: 8.

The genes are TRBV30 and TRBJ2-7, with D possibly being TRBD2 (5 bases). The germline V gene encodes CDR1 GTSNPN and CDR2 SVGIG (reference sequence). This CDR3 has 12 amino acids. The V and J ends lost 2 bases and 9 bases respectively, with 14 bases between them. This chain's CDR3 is CAWSLRHAGQYF. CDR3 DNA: TGTGCCTGGAGTTTAAGACACGCGGGGCAGTACTTC. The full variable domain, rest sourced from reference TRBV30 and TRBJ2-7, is SQTIHQWPATLVQPVGSPLSLECTVEGTSNPNLYWYRQAAGRGLQLLFYSVGIGQISSEVPQNLSASRPQDRQFILSSKKLLLSDSGFYLCAWSLRHAGQYFGPGTRLTVT.

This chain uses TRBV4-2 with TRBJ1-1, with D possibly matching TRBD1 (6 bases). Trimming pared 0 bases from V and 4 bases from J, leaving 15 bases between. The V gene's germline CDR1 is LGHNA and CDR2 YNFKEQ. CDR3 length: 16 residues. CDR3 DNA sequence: TGTGCCAGCAGCCAAGATCAGGGGCTGGTGGGCACTGAAGCTTTCTTT. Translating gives CASSQDQGLVGTEAFF.

In DNA form, the CDR3 reads TGTGCCAGCAGTTTCACGGACAGGAACCAGCCCCAGCATTTT. As protein: CASSFTDRNQPQHF. This chain uses TRBV6-2 or TRBV6-3 with TRBJ1-5; 7 bases align to TRBD1. V shed 4 bases and J 7 bases; nucleotides not matched to a gene: 7. This CDR3 spans 14 amino acids. CDR1 is MNHEY and CDR2 is SVGEGT in the germline V gene.

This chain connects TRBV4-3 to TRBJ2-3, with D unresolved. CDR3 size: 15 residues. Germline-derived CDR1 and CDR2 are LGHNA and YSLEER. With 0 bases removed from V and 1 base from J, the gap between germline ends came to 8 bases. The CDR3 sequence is CASSQEWHRTDTQYF. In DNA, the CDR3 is TGCGCCAGCAGCCAAGAGTGGCACCGCACAGATACGCAGTATTTT.

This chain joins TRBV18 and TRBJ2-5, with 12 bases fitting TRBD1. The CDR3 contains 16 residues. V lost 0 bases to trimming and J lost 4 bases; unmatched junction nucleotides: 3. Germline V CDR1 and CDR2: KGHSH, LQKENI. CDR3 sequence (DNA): TGTGCCAGCTCACCACCCGGGGACAGGGGGCGAGAGACCCAGTACTTC. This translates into CASSPPGDRGRETQYF.

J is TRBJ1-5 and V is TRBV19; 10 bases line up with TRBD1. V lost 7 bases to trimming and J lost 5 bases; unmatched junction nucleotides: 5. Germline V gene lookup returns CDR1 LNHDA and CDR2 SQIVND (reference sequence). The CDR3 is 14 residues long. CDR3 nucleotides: TGTGCCAGTACCTCCGGGACAGGGGATCAGCCCCAGCATTTT. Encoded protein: CASTSGTGDQPQHF. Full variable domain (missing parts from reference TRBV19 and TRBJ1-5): DGGITQSPKYLFRKEGQNVTLSCEQNLNHDAMYWYRQDPGQGLRLIYYSQIVNDFQKGDIAEGYSVSREKKESFPLTVTSAQKNPTAFYLCASTSGTGDQPQHFGDGTRLSIL.

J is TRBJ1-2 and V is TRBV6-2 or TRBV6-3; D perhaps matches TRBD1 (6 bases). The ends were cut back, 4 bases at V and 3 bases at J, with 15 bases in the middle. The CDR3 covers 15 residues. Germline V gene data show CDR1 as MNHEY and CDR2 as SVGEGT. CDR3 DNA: TGTGCCAGCAGTTCATTGGACAGACCCTACTATGGCTACACCTTC. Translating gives CASSSLDRPYYGYTF.

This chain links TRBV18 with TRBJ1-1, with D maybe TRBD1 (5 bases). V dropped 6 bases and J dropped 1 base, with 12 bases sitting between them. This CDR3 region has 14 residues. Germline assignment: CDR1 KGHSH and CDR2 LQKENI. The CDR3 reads CASSRDGPNTEAFF. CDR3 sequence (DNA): TGTGCCAGCTCTAGGGACGGACCGAACACTGAAGCTTTCTTT. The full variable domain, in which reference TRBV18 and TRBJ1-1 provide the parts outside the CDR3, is NAGVMQNPRHLVRRRGQEARLRCSPMKGHSHVYWYRQLPEEGLKFMVYLQKENIIDESGMPKERFSAEFPKEGPSILRIQQVVRGDSAAYFCASSRDGPNTEAFFGQGTRLTVV.